The 10 T cell receptor beta chains reported below all come from one sample, sequenced in a study of technical replicates of blood from a few donors. Produced via immunoSEQ multiplex PCR; TCRdb's table is partial and in-frame only. The repertoire holds some 77,000 clones, 95% to 98% seen once, with roughly 0.35% in the top ten. Sequencing input: T cells isolated from PBMCs. These receptor sequences come from a human donor in good health.

This clone was recorded only once. V is TRBV7-2 and J is TRBJ2-1; TRBD2 agrees at 7 bases. The CDR3 totals 14 residues. Looked up from germline, CDR1 is SGHTA and CDR2 is FQGNSA. The ends lost 0 bases at V and 12 bases at J; junction bases unmatched: 8. The CDR3 region has the DNA TGTGCCAGCAGCTTAGCCTCCGGAAGCGGGGCGCAGTTCTTC. It specifies CASSLASGSGAQFF.

The chain recombines TRBV5-1 with TRBJ2-1, with 9 bases that match TRBD2. Unmatched junction bases numbered 7, after V lost 2 bases and J lost 7 bases. The CDR3 length is 15 residues. Germline V gene data show CDR1 as SGHRS and CDR2 as YFSETQ. The CDR3 here is CASSFKREVSNEQFF. For the CDR3, the DNA is TGCGCCAGCAGCTTCAAGCGGGAGGTATCTAATGAGCAGTTCTTC. The full variable domain, with the rest looked up from reference TRBV5-1 and TRBJ2-1, is KAGVTQTPRYLIKTRGQQVTLSCSPISGHRSVSWYQQTPGQGLQFLFEYFSETQRNKGNFPGRFSGRQFSNSRSEMNVSTLELGDSALYLCASSFKREVSNEQFFGPGTRLTVL.

This chain joins TRBV7-3 and TRBJ2-3; TRBD1 matches 11 bases. CDR1 and CDR2 (germline): SGHTA, FQGTGA. The CDR3 is 15 amino acids. V shed 5 bases, J shed 3 bases, and the junction held 4 bases outside the gene matches. CDR3 sequence reads: CASSKGQGETDTQYF. The CDR3, as DNA: TGTGCCAGCAGCAAGGGACAGGGGGAAACAGATACGCAGTATTTT.

The DNA for the CDR3 is TGTGCCAGCAGCTTTCAGACAGGGGGCCACGAGCAGTACTTC. This sequence encodes CASSFQTGGHEQYF. V is TRBV11-2 and J is TRBJ2-7, with TRBD1 matching over 10 bases. The germline CDR1 and CDR2 sequences are SGHAT and FQNNGV. CDR3 length: 14 amino acids. The ends lost 3 bases at V and 5 bases at J; junction bases unmatched: 4.

This sequence joins TRBV11-2 and TRBJ2-2, with TRBD2 matching 10 bases. Germline assignment: CDR1 SGHAT and CDR2 FQNNGV. This CDR3 region has 15 residues. J gave up 4 bases and V 4 bases, and 3 bases lay outside the gene matches. Here the CDR3 reads CASSWEREGTGELFF. CDR3 nucleotide sequence: TGTGCCAGCAGCTGGGAGCGGGAGGGCACCGGGGAGCTGTTTTTT.

The chain links TRBV19 to TRBJ1-1; D perhaps matches TRBD1 (5 bases). Germline CDR1 and CDR2: LNHDA and SQIVND (reference sequence). CDR3 length: 13 residues. Deletions cut 7 bases from V and 3 bases from J, with 12 bases between. The CDR3 region has the DNA TGTGCCAGTAATAAGGGGCAGTACACTGAAGCTTTCTTT. The encoded protein is CASNKGQYTEAFF.

This sequence joins TRBV4-3 and TRBJ2-7, with D tentatively TRBD2 (6 bases). The ends were cut back, 3 bases at V and 0 bases at J, with 12 bases in the middle. The CDR3 length is 15 residues. Germline assignment: CDR1 LGHNA and CDR2 YSLEER. The CDR3, as DNA: TGCGCCAGCAGCCAGAACTGGGACTCCTCCTACGAGCAGTACTTC. Translation: CASSQNWDSSYEQYF.

The chain joins TRBV10-3 to TRBJ2-7; perhaps TRBD2 as D (5 bases). The CDR3 covers 13 residues. In germline, CDR1 is ENHRY, CDR2 SYGVKD. Trimming took 6 bases from V and 5 from J, leaving 14 bases between them. CDR3 DNA: TGTGCCATCAGCCTTGGTGCCGGGAACGAGCAGTACTTC. As protein: CAISLGAGNEQYF.

This chain uses TRBV25-1 with TRBJ1-1, with 7 bases that match TRBD1. Germline V gene sequence: CDR1 MGHDK, CDR2 SYGVNS. With 6 bases clipped from V and 5 bases from J, the junction kept 6 bases outside the gene matches. The CDR3 runs to 13 residues. This chain's CDR3 is CASSLTGETEAFF. CDR3 coding DNA: TGTGCCAGCAGCCTTACAGGGGAGACTGAAGCTTTCTTT.

The rearrangement uses TRBV11-2 and TRBJ2-4; 9 bases align to TRBD2. CDR1 and CDR2 from the germline V gene are SGHAT and FQNNGV. CDR3 length: 15 amino acids. With V trimmed by 1 base and J by 4 bases, 2 bases remained unmatched. The CDR3 sequence is CASSLGAGGKNIQYF. Here the CDR3 DNA reads TGTGCCAGCAGCTTAGGAGCGGGAGGTAAAAACATTCAGTACTTC.